This T cell receptor beta chain was found in a study of T-cell reconstitution after alpha-beta-depleted transplantation in children. Points from the study as a whole: T-cell counts and diversity at one year post-transplant came mainly from newly produced T cells. Surviving thymic progenitors and recipient T cells were the source of high TCRbeta diversity at day 60 in some patients. Several hundred expanded graft clones reportedly gave rise to the alpha-beta T cells present about two months after transplant.

Details on this clonotype: Its antigen is unidentified.

A TCRbeta library incorporating unique molecular identifiers was prepared. TCRdb reprocessed the PCR reads with MiXCR, giving one entry per CDR3 protein. The top ten hold approximately 18% of the sample, which has over 120,000 distinct CDR3 sequences, more than 8% seen once. The clonotype originates from a female patient aged 2-10 years who had a stem cell transplant for congenital amegakaryocytic thrombocytopenia, so the T cells may come from the graft donor. The specimen was PBMCs, mostly from graft donor cells, collected 180 days after TCRalphabeta/CD19-depleted stem cell transplant.

The CDR3 here is CASSFMTDSYNEQFF. The CDR3 nucleotides read TGTGCCAGCAGCTTCATGACAGACTCCTACAATGAGCAGTTCTTC. This sequence joins TRBV7-2 and TRBJ2-1; a possible D gene is TRBD1 (5 bases). Germline V CDR1 and CDR2: SGHTA, FQGNSA. Trimming shortened V by 3 bases and J by 0 bases, and 9 bases separated the two germline ends. The CDR3 totals 15 residues.